These 30 T cell receptor beta chains were sequenced from one sample in a study of beta chain features in type 1 diabetes. Expressed TCRB transcripts were sequenced after all isolated RNA was converted to cDNA. The repertoire was sequenced with immunoSEQ multiplex PCR; TCRdb's copy has only in-frame clones and lacks some. The sample holds some 250,000 clones, 27% seen once. Material: central memory CD4+ T cells from blood. These receptors originate from a young man in good health.

The chain carries TRBV28 and TRBJ2-3, with 8 bases matching TRBD1. In germline, CDR1 is MDHEN, CDR2 SYDVKM. The CDR3 runs to 16 residues. Trimming cost V 3 bases and J 4 bases; bases outside gene matches: 9. CDR3 sequence reads: CASSFGQGGSADTQYF. DNA for the CDR3: TGTGCCAGCAGTTTTGGACAGGGAGGAAGTGCAGATACGCAGTATTTT.

This clone has just one count. This sequence joins TRBV7-2 and TRBJ2-1, with TRBD2 matching 14 bases. Looked up from germline, CDR1 is SGHTA and CDR2 is FQGNSA. There are 15 residues in the CDR3. The J segment lost 6 bases and the V segment lost 5 bases, leaving 3 bases of the junction unmatched. The CDR3 sequence is CASSAGTSGSNEQFF. In nucleotides, the CDR3 is TGTGCCAGCAGCGCGGGGACTAGCGGGAGCAATGAGCAGTTCTTC.

This clone has just a few counts. The J gene is TRBJ2-7, the V gene TRBV25-1; D ambiguous. This CDR3 region has 12 residues. V lost 5 bases and J 3 bases, leaving 8 bases between the germline ends. From germline, CDR1 is MGHDK and CDR2 SYGVNS. CDR3: CASSQAHYEQYF. The CDR3 bases are TGTGCCAGCAGTCAGGCCCACTACGAGCAGTACTTC.

The chain is built from TRBV30 and TRBJ1-5, with no clear D. The germline V and J ends were trimmed by 2 bases and 1 base, with 9 bases remaining between them. Germline CDR1 is GTSNPN and CDR2 is SVGIG (reference sequence). The CDR3 loop spans 14 amino acids. Here the CDR3 DNA reads TGTGCCTGGAGTCTTGTGTCAAGCAATCAGCCCCAGCATTTT. This translates into CAWSLVSSNQPQHF.

The table lists this clone with many counts. The V call is TRBV19, the J call TRBJ2-3, with a possible D match to TRBD2 (5 bases). Trimming cost V 8 bases and J 2 bases, with 11 bases left between them. The CDR3 runs to 13 residues. The germline V gene encodes CDR1 LNHDA and CDR2 SQIVND (reference sequence). The CDR3 reads CASQRGFTDTQYF. For the CDR3, the DNA is TGTGCCAGTCAGAGAGGGTTCACAGATACGCAGTATTTT.

This clone was detected only a few times. The chain combines TRBV28 with TRBJ2-7; D unclear. This CDR3 region has 12 residues. Deletions cut 1 base from V and 6 bases from J, with 7 bases between. CDR1 and CDR2 from the germline V gene are MDHEN and SYDVKM. CDR3 loop: CASSLFEREQYF. CDR3 DNA sequence: TGTGCCAGCAGTTTATTTGAACGCGAGCAGTACTTC.

The chain employs TRBV5-8 and TRBJ2-1; 8 bases are shared with TRBD1. The CDR3 has 15 amino acids. Germline assignment: CDR1 SGHTS and CDR2 YDEGEE. The trim removed 2 bases at V and 0 bases at J, leaving 1 base unmatched. CDR3 nucleotides: TGTGCCAGCAGCTTCGACAGGGGCTCCTACAATGAGCAGTTCTTC. Residues: CASSFDRGSYNEQFF.

V and J are TRBV7-2 and TRBJ2-1, with TRBD2 matching over 8 bases. The germline V gene encodes CDR1 SGHTA and CDR2 FQGNSA. The ends lost 5 bases at V and 3 bases at J; junction bases unmatched: 6. The length of the CDR3 is 15 residues. The CDR3 bases are TGTGCCAGCAGCCCCTCGAGCGGGGGCTACAATGAGCAGTTCTTC. Residues: CASSPSSGGYNEQFF.

This chain connects TRBV30 to TRBJ2-2; weak D call: TRBD2 (5 bases). This CDR3 is built from 16 residues. V was trimmed by 3 bases and J by 5 bases, leaving 19 bases between them. CDR1 is GTSNPN, CDR2 SVGIG, per germline (reference sequence). The CDR3 nucleotides are TGTGCCTGGAGATCCTTGGCGGGCCCGGGGACCGGGGAGCTGTTTTTT. As protein: CAWRSLAGPGTGELFF.

In its sample, this clone was seen a few times. This sequence joins TRBV4-3 and TRBJ2-7, with D tentatively TRBD1 (5 bases). The germline V and J ends were trimmed by 2 bases and 4 bases, with 12 bases remaining between them. Germline CDR1 LGHNA, CDR2 YSLEER. The CDR3 has 14 amino acids. Here the CDR3 DNA reads TGCGCCAGCAGCCAACTAGGACAAGCATACGAGCAGTACTTC. Translation: CASSQLGQAYEQYF.

This clone showed up just a few times. This sample includes further DNA sequences coding for the same CDR3. This CDR3 is CASSSGANVLTF. CDR3 in DNA: TGTGCCAGCAGTAGCGGGGCCAACGTCCTGACTTTC. The J gene is TRBJ2-6, the V gene TRBV28; unclear D gene. CDR1 is MDHEN and CDR2 is SYDVKM in the germline V gene. CDR3 length equals 12 residues. Trimming cost V 5 bases and J 4 bases, with 3 bases left between them.

The rearrangement links TRBV7-8 to TRBJ2-3; 9 bases map to TRBD1. The germline V gene has CDR1 SGHVS and CDR2 FQNEAQ. The junction had 1 base not matched to a gene; V was cut back by 3 bases and J by 0 bases. The CDR3 runs to 15 residues. The CDR3 here is CASSFGTGSTDTQYF. CDR3 DNA sequence: TGTGCCAGCAGCTTTGGGACAGGGAGCACAGATACGCAGTATTTT.

This clone has ten or more counts. The rearrangement uses TRBV9 and TRBJ2-3; D is uncertain. CDR1 is SGDLS and CDR2 is YYNGEE in the germline V gene. V lost 4 bases to trimming and J lost 3 bases, with 12 bases between them. The CDR3 loop spans 14 amino acids. The CDR3 sequence is CASSPDYSTDTQYF. The DNA for the CDR3 is TGTGCCAGCAGCCCCGATTACTCGACAGATACGCAGTATTTT.

The CDR3 coding sequence is TGTGCCTGGAGTCCCGTATCCTACGAGCAGTACTTC. Amino acid sequence: CAWSPVSYEQYF. J is TRBJ2-7 and V is TRBV30; no definite D call. The CDR3 runs to 12 residues. V was shortened by 2 bases and J by 1 base, with 6 bases between the two germline ends. Germline V CDR1 and CDR2: GTSNPN, SVGIG (reference sequence).

The rearrangement links TRBV9 to TRBJ2-1, with 7 positions matching TRBD2. V gave up 4 bases and J gave up 15 bases; unmatched junction bases: 7. The CDR3 runs 11 residues. Germline V lookup: CDR1 SGDLS, CDR2 YYNGEE. This chain's CDR3 is CASSPERGAFF. Here the CDR3 DNA reads TGTGCCAGCAGCCCAGAGCGGGGCGCGTTCTTC.

The chain recombines TRBV7-2 with TRBJ1-1, with no clear D. V lost 11 bases and J lost 1, with 14 bases in between. Per the germline V gene, CDR1 is SGHTA and CDR2 is FQGNSA. This CDR3 has 13 residues. In DNA form, the CDR3 reads TGTGCCGGTCAAACGGGGAGGAACACTGAAGCTTTCTTT. It codes for CAGQTGRNTEAFF.

This clone has just a few counts. The V and J genes are TRBV18 and TRBJ2-3, with a possible D match to TRBD1 (5 bases). V was cut by 3 bases and J by 2 bases, with 15 bases left in between. Germline CDR1 KGHSH, CDR2 LQKENI. CDR3 length: 16 amino acids. CDR3 DNA sequence: TGTGCCAGCTCACCGCGGACCCTAGGGGTCACAGATACGCAGTATTTT. As protein: CASSPRTLGVTDTQYF.

V is TRBV19 and J is TRBJ2-5; TRBD1 matches at 9 bases. Unmatched junction bases numbered 12, after V lost 5 bases and J lost 5 bases. Germline values: CDR1 LNHDA, CDR2 SQIVND (reference sequence). The CDR3 runs 16 residues. Here the CDR3 reads CASSPTGTGTGETQYF. The CDR3 bases are TGTGCCAGTAGTCCGACGGGCACAGGGACAGGGGAGACCCAGTACTTC.

This clone was seen only a few times. The CDR3 nucleotides read TGCAGCGCCGGACAGGGGGCGCAGGACATTCAGTACTTC. Translated: CSAGQGAQDIQYF. This rearrangement joins TRBV29-1 to TRBJ2-4; 11 nucleotides match TRBD1. After removal of 7 bases from V and 8 bases from J, the junction contained 7 bases not matched to a gene. Germline CDR1 SQVTM, CDR2 ANQGSEA. The CDR3 contains 13 residues.

V is TRBV7-9 and J is TRBJ1-2; a possible D gene is TRBD1 (5 bases). The CDR3 runs to 15 residues. Trimming took 4 bases from V and 4 from J, leaving 16 bases between them. Germline lookup yields CDR1 SEHNR and CDR2 FQNEAQ (reference sequence). CDR3 amino acids: CASSSSGRSFYGYTF. The CDR3 DNA is TGTGCCAGCAGCTCCTCGGGACGGAGTTTCTATGGCTACACCTTC.

This sequence joins TRBV28 and TRBJ2-1; D not certain. V gave up 1 base and J gave up 2 bases, with 0 bases separating them. The CDR3 runs 12 residues. Germline assignment: CDR1 MDHEN and CDR2 SYDVKM. CDR3 amino acids: CASSLSYNEQFF. CDR3 bases: TGTGCCAGCAGTTTATCCTACAATGAGCAGTTCTTC.

This clone was seen repeatedly, ten times or more. The chain is built from TRBV11-2 and TRBJ2-5; the D is unclear. This CDR3 is built from 12 residues. Germline CDR1 is SGHAT and CDR2 is FQNNGV. V was shortened by 6 bases and J by 4 bases, with 9 bases between the two germline ends. The CDR3 loop reads CASRVSAETQYF. DNA for the CDR3: TGTGCCAGCAGAGTAAGCGCAGAGACCCAGTACTTC.

The sample holds a few counts of this clone. The J gene is TRBJ2-1, the V gene TRBV18; 7 nucleotides match TRBD1. With 6 bases clipped from V and 7 bases from J, the junction kept 6 bases outside the gene matches. CDR3 length: 13 residues. CDR1 is KGHSH, CDR2 LQKENI, per germline. CDR3 sequence reads: CASSRQGGNEQFF. In DNA form, the CDR3 reads TGTGCCAGCTCCCGACAGGGTGGTAATGAGCAGTTCTTC.

This clone was seen more than once but under ten times. The V and J genes are TRBV30 and TRBJ2-4; D is ambiguous. Trimming cost V 2 bases and J 3 bases, with 14 bases left between them. The CDR3 consists of 15 residues. Germline lookup yields CDR1 GTSNPN and CDR2 SVGIG (reference sequence). CDR3 sequence reads: CAWSKDPSGKNIQYF. CDR3 nucleotides: TGTGCCTGGAGTAAGGATCCCTCGGGCAAAAACATTCAGTACTTC.

To note about this clone: Other DNA sequences in this sample translate to the same CDR3. V is TRBV29-1 and J is TRBJ2-7; possible D gene TRBD2, 5 bases. CDR3 length equals 12 residues. CDR1 and CDR2 from the germline V gene are SQVTM and ANQGSEA. Trimming took 7 bases from V and 3 from J, leaving 13 bases between them. CDR3 in DNA: TGCAGCGGGGGAGAGGTCAACTACGAGCAGTACTTC. It encodes CSGGEVNYEQYF.

The chain links TRBV6-5 to TRBJ1-1; TRBD1 matches 9 bases. CDR3 size: 15 residues. After removal of 8 bases from V and 6 bases from J, the junction contained 13 bases not matched to a gene. CDR1 is MNHEY, CDR2 SVGAGI, per germline. The chain's CDR3 is CASGHPQGAGAEAFF. CDR3 DNA sequence: TGTGCCAGCGGTCACCCACAGGGGGCGGGGGCTGAAGCTTTCTTT.

Written as DNA, the CDR3 is TGTGCCAGTAGTGTTGGACAGGGGTACTCACCCCTCCACTTT. It specifies CASSVGQGYSPLHF. The chain uses TRBV19 and TRBJ1-6; TRBD1 agrees at 9 bases. V dropped 5 bases and J dropped 10; count of bases not matched to a gene: 6. The length of the CDR3 is 14 residues. Germline V lookup: CDR1 LNHDA, CDR2 SQIVND (reference sequence).

V and J are TRBV6-5 and TRBJ1-4, with TRBD1 matching 9 bases. V lost 6 bases to trimming and J lost 8 bases; unmatched junction nucleotides: 7. The CDR3 is 14 amino acids. The V gene's germline CDR1 is MNHEY and CDR2 SVGAGI. CDR3 bases: TGTGCCAGCAGGTCGACAGGGGGAGAAGAAAAACTGTTTTTT. Encoded protein: CASRSTGGEEKLFF.

This clone was recorded a few times. The CDR3 protein is CASSSKVPYGYTF. The DNA of the CDR3 is TGTGCCAGCAGTTCCAAGGTCCCTTATGGCTACACCTTC. The V gene is TRBV27, the J gene TRBJ1-2; D unclear. Germline values: CDR1 MNHEY, CDR2 SMNVEV (reference sequence). The length of the CDR3 is 13 residues. The V and J ends lost 4 bases and 5 bases respectively, with 11 bases between them.

The V gene is TRBV25-1, the J gene TRBJ2-1, with D possibly matching TRBD1 (6 bases). V was pared by 3 bases and J by 9 bases, with 21 bases between. Germline V gives CDR1 MGHDK, CDR2 SYGVNS. The CDR3 is made up of 16 amino acids. CDR3 sequence (DNA): TGTGCCAGCAGTGACCCTACGGGACACCCTCTCGGTGAGCAGTTCTTC. It yields the protein CASSDPTGHPLGEQFF.